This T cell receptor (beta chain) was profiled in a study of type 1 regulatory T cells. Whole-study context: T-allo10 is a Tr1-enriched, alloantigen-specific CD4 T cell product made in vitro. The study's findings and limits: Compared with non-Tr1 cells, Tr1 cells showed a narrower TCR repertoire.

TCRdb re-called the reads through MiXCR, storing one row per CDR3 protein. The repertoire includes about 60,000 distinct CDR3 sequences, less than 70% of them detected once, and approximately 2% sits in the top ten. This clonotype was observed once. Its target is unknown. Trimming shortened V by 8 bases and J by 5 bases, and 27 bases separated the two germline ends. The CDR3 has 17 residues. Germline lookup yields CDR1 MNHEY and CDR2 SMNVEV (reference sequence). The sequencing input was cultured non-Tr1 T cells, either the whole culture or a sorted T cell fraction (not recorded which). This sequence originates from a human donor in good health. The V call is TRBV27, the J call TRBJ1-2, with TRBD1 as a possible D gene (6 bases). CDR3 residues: CASRASRGEQGTYGYTF. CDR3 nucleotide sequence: TGTGCCAGCCGCGCGTCCCGGGGGGAACAGGGAACATATGGCTACACCTTC.